This T cell receptor beta chain was obtained from a study of blood T cell repertoires in COVID-19. The protocol was immunoSEQ multiplex PCR, while the TCRdb copy is restricted to in-frame clones and leaves out a portion. The table has a few hundred thousand clones, roughly 84% seen once. The length of the CDR3 is 12 residues. V lost 1 base and J lost 15, with 13 bases in between. Germline V gene sequence: CDR1 LNHNV, CDR2 YYDKDF (reference sequence). The sample comprised peripheral blood. The rearrangement uses TRBV15 and TRBJ2-1; possible D gene TRBD2, 6 bases. The receptor's source is a man younger than 45 with active or convalescent COVID-19. Written as DNA, the CDR3 is TGTGCCACCAGCAGAGTTTCGCGGGAACTGTTCTTC. Amino acids: CATSRVSRELFF.